These 9 T cell receptor beta chains were all obtained from the same sample, sequenced in a study of T-cell memory formation after mild COVID-19. TCRdb called the 5' RACE reads again in MiXCR, with one record for every CDR3 protein. The table records hundreds of thousands of distinct CDR3 sequences, 18% of them present only once. The sample taken for sequencing was PBMCs or a T cell subset sorted from them (not recorded which). Receptors originate from an adult woman who had mild COVID-19 (a few samples of this study predate the infection). Cell type and time point are not known.

This clonotype showed up just a few times. The chain recombines TRBV7-7 with TRBJ2-3; a weak D match, TRBD2 (6 bases). Trimming cost V 8 bases and J 0 bases, with 15 bases left between them. The germline V gene has CDR1 SSHAT and CDR2 FNYEAQ (reference sequence). This CDR3 has 15 residues. Here the CDR3 reads CASGGDGLSTDTQYF. The CDR3 DNA sequence: TGTGCCAGCGGGGGTGACGGACTAAGCACAGATACGCAGTATTTT.

The rearrangement joins TRBV7-2 to TRBJ2-1, with 10 bases matching TRBD1. J gave up 7 bases and V 6 bases, and 9 bases lay outside the gene matches. Germline loops: CDR1 SGHTA, CDR2 FQGNSA. This CDR3 region has 15 residues. The CDR3 DNA is TGTGCCAGCAGTTTCGGGACAGGGGTGAGGAATGAGCAGTTCTTC. This translates into CASSFGTGVRNEQFF.

This clonotype was seen more than once but under ten times. The chain recombines TRBV20-1 with TRBJ2-4; maybe TRBD2 (5 bases). The CDR3 has 13 residues. The germline CDR1 and CDR2 sequences are DFQATT and SNEGSKA (reference sequence). V was clipped by 6 bases and J by 0 bases, with 9 bases between them. CDR3: CSARELAKNIQYF. In nucleotides, the CDR3 is TGCAGTGCCCGGGAACTAGCCAAAAACATTCAGTACTTC.

This chain connects TRBV19 to TRBJ1-5, with D uncertain. Per the germline V gene, CDR1 is LNHDA and CDR2 is SQIVND (reference sequence). The CDR3 spans 15 residues. Trimming cost V 8 bases and J 2 bases, with 16 bases left between them. Here the CDR3 reads CASSVNYWGNQPQHF. Written as DNA, the CDR3 is TGTGCCAGTTCTGTAAACTATTGGGGCAATCAGCCCCAGCATTTT.

The chain joins TRBV4-3 to TRBJ2-1; D not certain. This CDR3 has 15 residues. Germline CDR1 reads LGHNA; CDR2 reads YSLEER. V dropped 0 bases and J dropped 6 bases, with 12 bases sitting between them. Written as DNA, the CDR3 is TGCGCCAGCAGCCAAGACCCGGCCGCCGGCAATGAGCAGTTCTTC. Protein product: CASSQDPAAGNEQFF.

The genes are TRBV6-2 or TRBV6-3 and TRBJ1-1; 9 positions match TRBD1. The V and J ends lost 5 bases and 3 bases, in that order; junction bases with no gene match: 10. The CDR3 is 16 amino acids. Germline V gives CDR1 MNHEY, CDR2 SVGEGT. CDR3 DNA sequence: TGTGCCAGCAGTGACCGGGACAGGGCCGGGGACACTGAAGCTTTCTTT. It yields the protein CASSDRDRAGDTEAFF.

The V and J genes are TRBV12-3 or TRBV12-4 and TRBJ2-7, with TRBD2 identical over 7 bases. The CDR3 length is 13 residues. The ends lost 5 bases at V and 7 bases at J; junction bases unmatched: 8. The CDR3 loop reads CASSRGGMWEQYF. As DNA, the CDR3 is TGTGCCAGCAGTCGCGGGGGAATGTGGGAGCAGTACTTC.

The chain uses TRBV20-1 and TRBJ2-3, with D perhaps given as TRBD1 or TRBD2 (5 bases each). Trimming stripped 3 bases from V and 1 base from J, with 11 bases between. CDR3 length: 14 residues. Looked up from germline, CDR1 is DFQATT and CDR2 is SNEGSKA (reference sequence). The CDR3 DNA sequence: TGCAGTGCTAGGCCCGGGGACGGCACAGATACGCAGTATTTT. Translating it yields CSARPGDGTDTQYF.

The chain joins TRBV11-2 to TRBJ1-2; no definite D call. V was cut by 1 base and J by 8 bases, with 11 bases left in between. Germline V gene lookup returns CDR1 SGHAT and CDR2 FQNNGV. The CDR3 runs 13 residues. Here the CDR3 DNA reads TGTGCCAGCAGCTTAGTCAACACGGGAGGCTACACCTTC. The encoded protein is CASSLVNTGGYTF. Full variable domain (outside the CDR3, taken from reference TRBV11-2 and TRBJ1-2): EAGVAQSPRYKIIEKRQSVAFWCNPISGHATLYWYQQILGQGPKLLIQFQNNGVVDDSQLPKDRFSAERLKGVDSTLKIQPAKLEDSAVYLCASSLVNTGGYTFGSGTRLTVV.